A selection of T cell receptor beta chains follows, all from one sample in a study of shared clonotypes between healthy human individuals. Clones were sequenced by immunoSEQ multiplex PCR, and TCRdb holds only the in-frame ones, with some missing. The table lists millions of clones, 90% to 95% of them singletons. Sequencing was performed on naive CD4+ T cells sorted from blood. All receptors derive from a man younger than 30 in good health. CDR3s include the opening cysteine and the closing phenylalanine or tryptophan. A D gene is named only where the DNA matches it firmly. The size field is filled for only some rows; it gives once, few, many or a size class.

- | - | TRBJ1-1 | TRBV5-1 | CASSNREGVGTEAFF | TGCGCCAGCAGCAACCGAGAGGGGGTGGGGACTGAAGCTTTCTTT
- | - | TRBJ1-2 | TRBV20-1 | CSAGGPGGYTF | TGCAGTGCCGGGGGCCCGGGGGGCTACACCTTC
- | TRBD2 | TRBJ2-3 | TRBV6-5 | CASTGGPDTQYF | TGTGCCAGCACGGGGGGACCAGATACGCAGTATTTT
- | TRBD1 | TRBJ1-5 | TRBV6-4 | CASSRQGVFDQPQHF | TGTGCCAGCAGTCGACAGGGGGTGTTCGATCAGCCCCAGCATTTT
- | - | TRBJ2-3 | TRBV6-6 | CASSAETGIQQYF | TGTGCCAGCAGTGCCGAAACCGGGATCCAGCAGTATTTT
- | TRBD2 | TRBJ2-3 | TRBV5-1 | CASSLSLAGGGDTQYF | TGCGCCAGCAGCTTATCTCTAGCGGGGGGAGGCGATACGCAGTATTTT
- | - | TRBJ1-1 | TRBV7-9 | CASSLDGRRDTEAFF | TGTGCCAGCAGCTTAGACGGCAGGCGTGACACTGAAGCTTTCTTT
- | - | TRBJ1-2 | TRBV6-1 | CASRGQNYGYTF | TGTGCCAGCAGAGGACAGAACTATGGCTACACCTTC
- | - | TRBJ2-5 | TRBV7-9 | CASSSVGLGETQYF | TGTGCCAGCAGCTCCGTAGGGTTGGGGGAGACCCAGTACTTC
- | - | TRBJ1-6 | TRBV4-2 | CASSQGGSSYNSPLHF | TGTGCCAGCAGCCAGGGGGGCAGCTCCTATAATTCACCCCTCCACTTT
once | - | TRBJ2-7 | TRBV5-4 | CASSSAVGASSYEQYF | TGTGCCAGCAGCTCCGCGGTAGGGGCGAGCTCCTACGAGCAGTACTTC
few | - | TRBJ2-5 | TRBV11-2 | CASSLSETQYF | TGTGCCAGCAGCTTATCAGAGACCCAGTACTTC
- | TRBD1 | TRBJ1-2 | TRBV30 | CARGGPGGYTF | TGTGCTCGAGGGGGCCCGGGAGGCTACACCTTC
- | - | TRBJ2-3 | TRBV4-2 | CASSQGWGGGTDTQYF | TGTGCCAGCAGCCAAGGGTGGGGCGGAGGCACAGATACGCAGTATTTT
- | TRBD1 | TRBJ2-3 | TRBV5-1 | CASSLYRGSTDTQYF | TGCGCCAGCAGCTTATACAGGGGGAGCACAGATACGCAGTATTTT
- | TRBD1 | TRBJ2-1 | TRBV7-2 | CASSPDRSYNEQFF | TGTGCCAGCAGCCCGGACAGGAGCTACAATGAGCAGTTCTTC
- | TRBD1 | TRBJ1-4 | TRBV11-2 | CASSAQQGEKLFF | TGTGCCAGCAGCGCTCAACAGGGGGAAAAACTGTTTTTT